This entry describes one TCR beta chain. Measured with immunoSEQ multiplex PCR; TCRdb has only the in-frame clones, and not every one. The table lists tens of thousands of clones, more than 65% of them singletons. The V gene's germline CDR1 is SGDLS and CDR2 YYNGEE. CDR3 length: 14 residues. Trimming shortened V by 3 bases and J by 3 bases, and 10 bases separated the two germline ends. These data belong to a study of blood T cell repertoires in COVID-19. The sequence derives from a man aged 60 to 75 with acute or convalescent COVID-19. The J gene is TRBJ2-1, the V gene TRBV9; TRBD2 might be the D (6 bases). The material sequenced was peripheral blood. Here the CDR3 DNA reads TGTGCCAGCAGCGGCGGGATTATCTACAATGAGCAGTTCTTC. It is translated as CASSGGIIYNEQFF.